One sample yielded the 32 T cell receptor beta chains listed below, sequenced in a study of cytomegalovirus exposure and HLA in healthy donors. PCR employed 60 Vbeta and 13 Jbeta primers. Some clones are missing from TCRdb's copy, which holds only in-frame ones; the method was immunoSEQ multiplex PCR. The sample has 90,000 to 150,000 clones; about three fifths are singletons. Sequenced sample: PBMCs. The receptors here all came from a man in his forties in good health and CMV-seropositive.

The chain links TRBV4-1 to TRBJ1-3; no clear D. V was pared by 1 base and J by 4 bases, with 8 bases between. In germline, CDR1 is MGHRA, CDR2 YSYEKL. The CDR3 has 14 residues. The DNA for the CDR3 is TGCGCCAGCAGCCAAGCAGGTCAGGGAAACACCATATATTTT. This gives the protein CASSQAGQGNTIYF.

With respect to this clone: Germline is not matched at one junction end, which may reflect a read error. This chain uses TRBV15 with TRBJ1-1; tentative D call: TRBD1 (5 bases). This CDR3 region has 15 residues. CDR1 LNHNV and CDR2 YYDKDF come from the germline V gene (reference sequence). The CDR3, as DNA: TGTGCCACCAGCATTCGGTTAGCAGGGAACGCTGAAGCTTTCTTT. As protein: CATSIRLAGNAEAFF.

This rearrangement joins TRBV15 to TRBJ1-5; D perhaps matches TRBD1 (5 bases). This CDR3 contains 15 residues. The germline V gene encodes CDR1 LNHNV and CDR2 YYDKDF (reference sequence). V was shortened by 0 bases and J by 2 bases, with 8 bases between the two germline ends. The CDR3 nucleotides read TGTGCCACCAGCAGAGAGCGGGGGGGCAATCAGCCCCAGCATTTT. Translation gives CATSRERGGNQPQHF.

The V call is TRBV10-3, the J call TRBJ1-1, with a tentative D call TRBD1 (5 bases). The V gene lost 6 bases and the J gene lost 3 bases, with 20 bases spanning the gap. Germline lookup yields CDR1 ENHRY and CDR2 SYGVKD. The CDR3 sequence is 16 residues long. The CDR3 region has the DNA TGTGCCATCAGCCTTCGGGCGTCGGGGGTGGACACTGAAGCTTTCTTT. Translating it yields CAISLRASGVDTEAFF.

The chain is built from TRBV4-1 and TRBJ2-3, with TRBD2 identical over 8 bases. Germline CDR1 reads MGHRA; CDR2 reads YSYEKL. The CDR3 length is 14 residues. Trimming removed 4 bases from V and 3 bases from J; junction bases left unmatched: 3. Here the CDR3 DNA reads TGCGCCAGCAGCCGCGGGGGGCGAACAGATACGCAGTATTTT. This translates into CASSRGGRTDTQYF.

The DNA for the CDR3 is TGTGCCAGCAGCCCCCCCCTCGCGGGAGGGACAGATACGCAGTATTTT. The encoded protein is CASSPPLAGGTDTQYF. The chain links TRBV21-1 to TRBJ2-3; the D call in the table, TRBD2, was not verified against the DNA. TRBV21-1 is annotated as a pseudogene. This CDR3 region has 16 residues.

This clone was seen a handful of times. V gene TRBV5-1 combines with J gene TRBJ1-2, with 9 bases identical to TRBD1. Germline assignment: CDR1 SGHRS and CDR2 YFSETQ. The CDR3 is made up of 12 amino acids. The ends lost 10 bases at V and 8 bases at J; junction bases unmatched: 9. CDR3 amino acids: CAQKVTGGGYTF. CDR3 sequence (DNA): TGCGCCCAAAAGGTCACAGGGGGCGGCTACACCTTC. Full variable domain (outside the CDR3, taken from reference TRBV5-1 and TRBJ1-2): KAGVTQTPRYLIKTRGQQVTLSCSPISGHRSVSWYQQTPGQGLQFLFEYFSETQRNKGNFPGRFSGRQFSNSRSEMNVSTLELGDSALYLCAQKVTGGGYTFGSGTRLTVV.

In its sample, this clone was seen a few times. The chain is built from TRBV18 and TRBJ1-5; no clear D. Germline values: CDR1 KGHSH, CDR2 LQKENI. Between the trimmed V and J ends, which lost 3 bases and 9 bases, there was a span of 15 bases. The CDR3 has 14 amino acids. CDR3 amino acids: CASSPGEGPGPQHF. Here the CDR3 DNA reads TGTGCCAGCTCACCCGGGGAGGGCCCAGGGCCCCAGCATTTT.

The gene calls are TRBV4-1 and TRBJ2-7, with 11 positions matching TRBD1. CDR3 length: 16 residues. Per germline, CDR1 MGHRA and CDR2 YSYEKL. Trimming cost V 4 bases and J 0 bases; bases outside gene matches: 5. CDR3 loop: CASSLRTGGYSYEQYF. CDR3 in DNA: TGCGCCAGCAGCCTCCGGACAGGGGGCTACTCCTACGAGCAGTACTTC.

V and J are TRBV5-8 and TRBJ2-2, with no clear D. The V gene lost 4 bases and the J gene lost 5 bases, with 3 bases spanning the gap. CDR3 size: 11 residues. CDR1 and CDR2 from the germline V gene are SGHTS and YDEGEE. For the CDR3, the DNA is TGTGCCAGCAGCCCGACCGGGGAGCTGTTTTTT. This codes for CASSPTGELFF.

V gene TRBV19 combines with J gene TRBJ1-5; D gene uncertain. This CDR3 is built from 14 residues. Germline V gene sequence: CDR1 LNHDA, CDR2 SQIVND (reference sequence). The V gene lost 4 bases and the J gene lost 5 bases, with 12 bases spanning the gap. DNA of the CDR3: TGTGCCAGTAGTAGGCGGGGAGGAGATCAGCCCCAGCATTTT. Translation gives CASSRRGGDQPQHF. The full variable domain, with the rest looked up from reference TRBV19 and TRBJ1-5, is DGGITQSPKYLFRKEGQNVTLSCEQNLNHDAMYWYRQDPGQGLRLIYYSQIVNDFQKGDIAEGYSVSREKKESFPLTVTSAQKNPTAFYLCASSRRGGDQPQHFGDGTRLSIL.

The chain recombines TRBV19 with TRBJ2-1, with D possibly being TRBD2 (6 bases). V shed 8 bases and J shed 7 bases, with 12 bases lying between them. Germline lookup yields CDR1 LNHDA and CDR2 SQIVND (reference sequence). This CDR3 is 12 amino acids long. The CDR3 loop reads CASGEVGNEQFF. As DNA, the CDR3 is TGTGCCAGTGGGGAGGTGGGGAATGAGCAGTTCTTC. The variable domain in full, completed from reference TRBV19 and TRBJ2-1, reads DGGITQSPKYLFRKEGQNVTLSCEQNLNHDAMYWYRQDPGQGLRLIYYSQIVNDFQKGDIAEGYSVSREKKESFPLTVTSAQKNPTAFYLCASGEVGNEQFFGPGTRLTVL.

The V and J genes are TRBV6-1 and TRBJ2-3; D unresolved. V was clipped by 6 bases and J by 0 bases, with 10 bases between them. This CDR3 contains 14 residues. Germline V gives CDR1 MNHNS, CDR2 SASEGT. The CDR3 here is CASSPRVSTDTQYF. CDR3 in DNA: TGTGCCAGCAGCCCCCGGGTTAGCACAGATACGCAGTATTTT.

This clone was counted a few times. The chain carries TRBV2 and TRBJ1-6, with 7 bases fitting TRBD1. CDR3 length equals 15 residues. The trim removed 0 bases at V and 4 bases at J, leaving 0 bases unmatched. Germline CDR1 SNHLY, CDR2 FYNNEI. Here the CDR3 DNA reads TGTGCCAGCAGTGAAGCGGGACAGTATAATTCACCCCTCCACTTT. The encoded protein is CASSEAGQYNSPLHF.

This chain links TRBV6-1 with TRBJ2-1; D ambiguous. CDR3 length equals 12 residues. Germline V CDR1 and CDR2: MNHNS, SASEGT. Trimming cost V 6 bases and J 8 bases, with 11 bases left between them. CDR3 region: CASREPPDEQFF. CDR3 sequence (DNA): TGTGCCAGCAGGGAACCCCCCGATGAGCAGTTCTTC.

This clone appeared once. The CDR3 protein is CASSLELGSAYEQYF. CDR3 DNA sequence: TGTGCCAGCAGCTTGGAGTTGGGGAGTGCCTACGAGCAGTACTTC. The chain links TRBV5-5 to TRBJ2-7; possibly TRBD2 for D (5 bases). Trimming shortened V by 0 bases and J by 2 bases, and 12 bases separated the two germline ends. The germline V gene encodes CDR1 SGHKS and CDR2 YYEKEE (reference sequence). The CDR3 runs 15 residues.

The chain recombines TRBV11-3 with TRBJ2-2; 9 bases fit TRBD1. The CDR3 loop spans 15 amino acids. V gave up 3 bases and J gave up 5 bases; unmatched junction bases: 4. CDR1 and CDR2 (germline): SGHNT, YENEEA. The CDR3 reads CASSLGQGKTGELFF. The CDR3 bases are TGTGCCAGCAGCTTGGGACAGGGAAAGACCGGGGAGCTGTTTTTT.

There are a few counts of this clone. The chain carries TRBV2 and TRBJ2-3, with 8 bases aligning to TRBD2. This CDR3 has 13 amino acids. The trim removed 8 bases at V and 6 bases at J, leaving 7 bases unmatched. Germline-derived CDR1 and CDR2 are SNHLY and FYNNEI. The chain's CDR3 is CASLFREGDTQYF. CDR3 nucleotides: TGTGCCAGCCTCTTCCGGGAGGGGGATACGCAGTATTTT. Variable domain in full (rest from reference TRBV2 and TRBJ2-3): EPEVTQTPSHQVTQMGQEVILRCVPISNHLYFYWYRQILGQKVEFLVSFYNNEISEKSEIFDDQFSVERPDGSNFTLKIRSTKLEDSAMYFCASLFREGDTQYFGPGTRLTVL.

CDR3 coding DNA: TGCGCCAGCAGCTTGTGGGACAGGTCGTTGGATACGCAGTATTTT. Amino acids: CASSLWDRSLDTQYF. V gene TRBV5-1 combines with J gene TRBJ2-3; 8 bases agree with TRBD1. The CDR3 consists of 15 residues. V trimming: 1 base; J trimming: 6 bases; junction bases outside the gene matches: 7. Germline CDR1 is SGHRS and CDR2 is YFSETQ.

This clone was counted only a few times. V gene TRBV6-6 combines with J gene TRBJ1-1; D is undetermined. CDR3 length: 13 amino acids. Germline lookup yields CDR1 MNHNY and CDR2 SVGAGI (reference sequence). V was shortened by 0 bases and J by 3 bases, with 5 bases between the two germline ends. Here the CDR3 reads CASSYSADTEAFF. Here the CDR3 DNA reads TGTGCCAGCAGTTACTCGGCAGACACTGAAGCTTTCTTT.

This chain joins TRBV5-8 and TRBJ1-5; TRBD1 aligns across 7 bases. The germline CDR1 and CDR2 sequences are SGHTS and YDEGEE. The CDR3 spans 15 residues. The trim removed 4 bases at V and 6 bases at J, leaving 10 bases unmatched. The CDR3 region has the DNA TGTGCCAGCAGCATCCACCCCCAGGGGGGTCAGCCCCAGCATTTT. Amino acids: CASSIHPQGGQPQHF.

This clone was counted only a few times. The CDR3: CASIRTSGTTDTQYF. The CDR3 DNA is TGTGCCAGCATTAGGACTAGCGGGACCACAGATACGCAGTATTTT. The genes are TRBV19 and TRBJ2-3, with TRBD2 matching 12 bases. Germline V gives CDR1 LNHDA, CDR2 SQIVND (reference sequence). V lost 9 bases to trimming and J lost 2 bases; unmatched junction nucleotides: 6. There are 15 residues in the CDR3.

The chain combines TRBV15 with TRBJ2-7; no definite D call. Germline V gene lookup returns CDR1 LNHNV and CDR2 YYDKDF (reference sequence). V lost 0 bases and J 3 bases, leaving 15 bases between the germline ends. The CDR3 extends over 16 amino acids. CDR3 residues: CATSRDNAYLNYEQYF. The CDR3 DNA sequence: TGTGCCACCAGCAGAGATAACGCCTATTTAAACTACGAGCAGTACTTC.

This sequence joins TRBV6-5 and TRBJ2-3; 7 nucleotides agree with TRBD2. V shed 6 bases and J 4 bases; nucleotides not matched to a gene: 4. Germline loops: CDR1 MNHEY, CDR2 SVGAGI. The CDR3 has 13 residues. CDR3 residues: CASRRTRPDTQYF. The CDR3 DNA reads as TGTGCCAGCAGGAGGACTAGACCAGATACGCAGTATTTT.

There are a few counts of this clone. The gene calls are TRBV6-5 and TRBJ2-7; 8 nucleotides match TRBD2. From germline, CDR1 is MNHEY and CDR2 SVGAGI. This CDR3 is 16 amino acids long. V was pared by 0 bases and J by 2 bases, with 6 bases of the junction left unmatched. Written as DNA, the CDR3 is TGTGCCAGCAGTTACTCTTTAGCGGGGCGCGCCTACGAGCAGTACTTC. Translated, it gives CASSYSLAGRAYEQYF.

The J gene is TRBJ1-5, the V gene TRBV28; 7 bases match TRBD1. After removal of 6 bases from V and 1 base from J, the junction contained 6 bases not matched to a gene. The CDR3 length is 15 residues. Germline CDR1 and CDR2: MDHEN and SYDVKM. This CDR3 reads CASRTGQESNQPQHF. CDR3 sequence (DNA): TGTGCCAGCAGGACCGGACAGGAGAGCAATCAGCCCCAGCATTTT. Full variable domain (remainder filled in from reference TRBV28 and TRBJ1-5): DVKVTQSSRYLVKRTGEKVFLECVQDMDHENMFWYRQDPGLGLRLIYFSYDVKMKEKGDIPEGYSVSREKKERFSLILESASTNQTSMYLCASRTGQESNQPQHFGDGTRLSIL.

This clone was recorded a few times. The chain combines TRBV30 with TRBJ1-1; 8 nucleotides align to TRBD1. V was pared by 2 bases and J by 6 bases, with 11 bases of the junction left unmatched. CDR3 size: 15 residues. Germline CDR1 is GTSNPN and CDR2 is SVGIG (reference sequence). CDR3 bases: TGTGCCTGGAGTCCACTAATCAGGGGGCGGGCTGAAGCTTTCTTT. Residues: CAWSPLIRGRAEAFF.

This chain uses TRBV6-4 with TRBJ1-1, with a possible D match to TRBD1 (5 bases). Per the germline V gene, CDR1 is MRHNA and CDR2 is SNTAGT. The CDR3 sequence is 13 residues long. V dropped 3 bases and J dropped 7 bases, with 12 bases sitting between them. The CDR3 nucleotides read TGTGCCAGCAGTGAGCAGGGCGTCGGTGAAGCTTTCTTT. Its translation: CASSEQGVGEAFF.

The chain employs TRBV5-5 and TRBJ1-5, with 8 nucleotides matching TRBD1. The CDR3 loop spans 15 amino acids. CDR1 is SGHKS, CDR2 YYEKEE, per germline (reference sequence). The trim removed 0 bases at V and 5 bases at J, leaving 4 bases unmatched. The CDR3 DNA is TGTGCCAGCAGCTTGGCCAGGGACAGGTATCAGCCCCAGCATTTT. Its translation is CASSLARDRYQPQHF. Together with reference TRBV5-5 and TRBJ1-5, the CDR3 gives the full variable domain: DAGVTQSPTHLIKTRGQQVTLRCSPISGHKSVSWYQQVLGQGPQFIFQYYEKEERGRGNFPDRFSARQFPNYSSELNVNALLLGDSALYLCASSLARDRYQPQHFGDGTRLSIL.

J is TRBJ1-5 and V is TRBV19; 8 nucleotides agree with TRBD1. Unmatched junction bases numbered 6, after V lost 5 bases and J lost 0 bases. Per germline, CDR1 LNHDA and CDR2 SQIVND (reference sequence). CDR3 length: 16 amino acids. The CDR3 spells CASSSLQGDSNQPQHF. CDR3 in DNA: TGTGCCAGTAGTTCGCTACAGGGGGATAGCAATCAGCCCCAGCATTTT.

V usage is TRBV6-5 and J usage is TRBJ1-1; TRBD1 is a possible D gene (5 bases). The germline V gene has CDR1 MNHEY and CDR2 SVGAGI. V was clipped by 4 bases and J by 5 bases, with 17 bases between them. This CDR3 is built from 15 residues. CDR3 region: CASSFPGGGQTEAFF. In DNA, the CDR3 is TGTGCCAGCAGTTTCCCCGGCGGGGGTCAGACTGAAGCTTTCTTT.

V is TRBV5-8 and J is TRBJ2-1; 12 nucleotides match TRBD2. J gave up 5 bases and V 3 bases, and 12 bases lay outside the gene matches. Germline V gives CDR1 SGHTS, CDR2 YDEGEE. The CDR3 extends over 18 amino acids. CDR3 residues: CASSSRTSGVTIHNEQFF. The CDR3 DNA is TGTGCCAGCAGCTCTCGGACTAGCGGGGTGACTATTCACAATGAGCAGTTCTTC.